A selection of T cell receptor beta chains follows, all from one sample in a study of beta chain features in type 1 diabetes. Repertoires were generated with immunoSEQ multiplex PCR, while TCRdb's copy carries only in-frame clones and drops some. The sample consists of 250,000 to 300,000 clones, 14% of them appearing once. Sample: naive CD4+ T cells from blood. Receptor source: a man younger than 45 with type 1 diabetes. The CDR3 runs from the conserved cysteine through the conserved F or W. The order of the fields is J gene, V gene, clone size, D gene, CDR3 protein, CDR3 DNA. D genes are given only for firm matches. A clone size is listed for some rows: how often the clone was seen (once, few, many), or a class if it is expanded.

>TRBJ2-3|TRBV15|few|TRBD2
CATSRAFGAGGTDTQYF
TGTGCCACCAGCAGAGCTTTCGGGGCGGGAGGCACAGATACGCAGTATTTT
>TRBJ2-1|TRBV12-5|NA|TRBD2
CASGSPGGEDNEQFF
TGTGCTAGTGGTTCGCCGGGGGGTGAGGACAATGAGCAGTTCTTC
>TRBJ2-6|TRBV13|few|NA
CASSLYRTGANVLTF
TGTGCCAGCAGCTTATACAGGACTGGGGCCAACGTCCTGACTTTC
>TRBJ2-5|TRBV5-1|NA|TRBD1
CASRSGTGQETQYF
TGCGCCAGCAGGTCCGGGACAGGCCAAGAGACCCAGTACTTC
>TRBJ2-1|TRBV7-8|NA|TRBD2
CASSLVGTSGYNEQFF
TGTGCCAGCAGCTTAGTGGGGACTAGCGGCTACAATGAGCAGTTCTTC
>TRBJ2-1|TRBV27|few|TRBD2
CASSNGLAGGRYNEQFF
TGTGCCAGCAGTAACGGACTAGCGGGAGGCCGTTACAATGAGCAGTTCTTC
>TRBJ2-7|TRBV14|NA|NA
CASSGDWIAEQYF
TGTGCCAGCAGCGGAGACTGGATTGCCGAGCAGTACTTC
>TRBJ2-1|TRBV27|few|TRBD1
CASSTRTGSVGEQFF
TGTGCCAGCAGTACTAGGACAGGGTCGGTAGGGGAGCAGTTCTTC
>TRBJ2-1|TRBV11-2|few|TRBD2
CASSFGGSSYNEQFF
TGTGCCAGCAGCTTTGGCGGGAGTTCCTACAATGAGCAGTTCTTC
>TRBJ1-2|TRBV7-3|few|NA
CASSQQSGGYTF
TGTGCCAGCAGCCAGCAGTCGGGTGGCTACACCTTC
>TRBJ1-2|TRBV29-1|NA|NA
CSVSLTGSYGYTF
TGCAGCGTTTCTTTGACAGGTAGCTATGGCTACACCTTC
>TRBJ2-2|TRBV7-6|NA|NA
CASSQGFGELFF
TGTGCCAGCAGCCAGGGTTTTGGGGAGCTGTTTTTT
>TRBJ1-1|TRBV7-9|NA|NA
CASIKLVYTEAFF
TGTGCCAGCATAAAACTCGTATACACTGAAGCTTTCTTT
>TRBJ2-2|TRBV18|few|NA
CASSPQGDTGELFF
TGTGCCAGCTCACCACAGGGGGACACCGGGGAGCTGTTTTTT
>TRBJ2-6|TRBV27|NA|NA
CASSWAGGGRNNVLTF
TGTGCCAGCAGTTGGGCAGGGGGAGGAAGAAACAACGTCCTGACTTTC
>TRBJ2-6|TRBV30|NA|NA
CACKFPGANVLTF
TGTGCCTGCAAATTCCCTGGGGCCAACGTCCTGACTTTC
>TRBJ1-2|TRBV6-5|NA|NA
CASSYNRVSVGYTF
TGTGCCAGCAGTTACAACAGGGTATCGGTAGGCTACACCTTC
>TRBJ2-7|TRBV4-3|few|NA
CASSQDSGEGEQYF
TGCGCCAGCAGCCAAGATTCAGGGGAGGGGGAGCAGTACTTC
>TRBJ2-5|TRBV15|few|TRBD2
CATSPREGETQYF
TGTGCCACCAGCCCTCGGGAGGGTGAGACCCAGTACTTC
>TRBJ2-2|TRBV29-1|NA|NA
CSVAPWTANTGELFF
TGCAGCGTTGCCCCCTGGACTGCGAACACCGGGGAGCTGTTTTTT
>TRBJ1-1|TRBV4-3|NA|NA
CASSLLGHTEAFF
TGCGCCAGCAGCCTTTTGGGGCACACTGAAGCTTTCTTT
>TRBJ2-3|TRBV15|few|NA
CATSRDSSTDTQYF
TGTGCCACCAGCAGAGATTCGAGCACAGATACGCAGTATTTT
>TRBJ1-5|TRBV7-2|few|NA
CASSLAGAVNQPQHF
TGTGCCAGCAGCTTAGCAGGGGCGGTCAATCAGCCCCAGCATTTT
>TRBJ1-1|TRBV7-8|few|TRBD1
CASNRGGDEAFF
TGTGCCAGTAACAGGGGAGGCGATGAAGCTTTCTTT
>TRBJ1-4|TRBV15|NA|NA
CATSRDRGGSNEKLFF
TGTGCCACCAGCAGAGATCGGGGAGGGTCTAATGAAAAACTGTTTTTT
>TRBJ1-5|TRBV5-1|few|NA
CASSFGGGQPQHF
TGCGCCAGCAGCTTTGGGGGAGGACAGCCCCAGCATTTT